Sequencing of this T cell receptor (beta chain) was carried out in a study of cytomegalovirus exposure and HLA in healthy donors. This clone was picked up one time. Its matching antigen is unknown. One end of the junction does not line up with germline, which may come from a read error. Study results and limitations: A reported reduction in N-insertions relative to the 666-donor mean was seen in an Asian-associated ancestry cluster in a later analysis. Previous analysis showed most TCR beta V segments were productive about 87% or about 30% of the time. Roughly uniform depth of sequencing across donors was assumed in presence/absence analyses.

CDR1 is SQVTM, CDR2 ANQGSEA, per germline. This CDR3 has 15 amino acids. Use of 60 Vbeta and 13 Jbeta primers characterized the PCR. Authors' methods: In a later analysis, approximately 80 million unique TCR beta chains included roughly 11 million shared by two or more donors. Using immunoSEQ multiplex PCR, the repertoire was profiled, and TCRdb retains in-frame clones only, with some absent. That table is the source of V, J and clone size, and D and trimming were worked out from the DNA. The sample records 150,000 to 200,000 clones, 78% being singletons. Sequencing was done on a sample of PBMCs. This chain connects TRBV29-1 to TRBJ1-4, with a tentative D call TRBD1 (5 bases). The TCR was taken from a woman aged 25 to 39 in good health and CMV-seropositive. CDR3 loop: CSVAFGGRSNEKLFF. CDR3 nucleotides: TGCAGCGTTGCCTTCGGGGGACGATCTAACGAAAAACTGTTTTTT. The full variable domain, in which reference TRBV29-1 and TRBJ1-4 provide the parts outside the CDR3, is SAVISQKPSRDICQRGTSLTIQCQVDSQVTMMFWYRQQPGQSLTLIATANQGSEATYESGFVIDKFPISRPNLTFSTLTVSNMSPEDSSIYLCSVAFGGRSNEKLFFGSGTQLSVL.